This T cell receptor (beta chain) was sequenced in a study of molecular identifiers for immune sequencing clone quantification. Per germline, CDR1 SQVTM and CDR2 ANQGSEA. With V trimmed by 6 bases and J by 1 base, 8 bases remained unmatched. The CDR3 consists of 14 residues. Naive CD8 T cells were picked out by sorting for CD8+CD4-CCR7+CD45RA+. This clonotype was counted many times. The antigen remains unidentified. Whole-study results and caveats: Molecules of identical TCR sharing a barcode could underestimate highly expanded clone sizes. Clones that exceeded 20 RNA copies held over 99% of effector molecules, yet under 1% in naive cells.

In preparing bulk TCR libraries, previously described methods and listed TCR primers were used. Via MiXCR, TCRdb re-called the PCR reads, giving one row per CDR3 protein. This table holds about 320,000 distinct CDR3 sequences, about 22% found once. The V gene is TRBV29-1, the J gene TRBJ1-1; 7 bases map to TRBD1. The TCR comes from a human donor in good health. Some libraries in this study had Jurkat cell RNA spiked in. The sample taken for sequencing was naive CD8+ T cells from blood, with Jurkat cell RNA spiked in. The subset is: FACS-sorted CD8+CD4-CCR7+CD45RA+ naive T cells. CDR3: CSVAGTATNTEAFF. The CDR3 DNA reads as TGCAGCGTAGCCGGGACAGCAACGAACACTGAAGCTTTCTTT.